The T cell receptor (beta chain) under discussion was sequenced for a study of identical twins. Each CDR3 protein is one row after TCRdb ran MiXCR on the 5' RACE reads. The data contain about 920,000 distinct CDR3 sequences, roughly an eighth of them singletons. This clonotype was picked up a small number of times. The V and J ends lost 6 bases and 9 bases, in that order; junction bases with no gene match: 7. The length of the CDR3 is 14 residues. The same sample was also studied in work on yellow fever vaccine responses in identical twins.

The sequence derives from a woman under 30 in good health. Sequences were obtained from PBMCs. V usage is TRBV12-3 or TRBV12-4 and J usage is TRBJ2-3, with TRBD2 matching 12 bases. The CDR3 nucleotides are TGTGCCAGCAGACTACTAGCGGGAGGCGGCACGCAGTATTTT. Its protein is CASRLLAGGGTQYF.